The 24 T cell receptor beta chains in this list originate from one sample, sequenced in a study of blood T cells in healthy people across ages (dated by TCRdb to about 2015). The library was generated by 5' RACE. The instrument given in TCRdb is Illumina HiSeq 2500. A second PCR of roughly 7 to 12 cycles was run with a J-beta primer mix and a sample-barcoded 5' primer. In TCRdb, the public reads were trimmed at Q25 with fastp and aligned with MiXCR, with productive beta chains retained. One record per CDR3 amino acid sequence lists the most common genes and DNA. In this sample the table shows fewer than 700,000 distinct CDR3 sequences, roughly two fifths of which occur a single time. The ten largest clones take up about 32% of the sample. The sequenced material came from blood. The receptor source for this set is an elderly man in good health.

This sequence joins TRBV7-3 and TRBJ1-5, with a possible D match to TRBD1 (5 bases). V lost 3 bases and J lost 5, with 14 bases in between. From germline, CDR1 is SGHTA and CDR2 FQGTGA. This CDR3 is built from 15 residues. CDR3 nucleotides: TGTGCCAGCAGCTTGAATGGGGCAGATTATCAGCCCCAGCATTTT. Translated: CASSLNGADYQPQHF.

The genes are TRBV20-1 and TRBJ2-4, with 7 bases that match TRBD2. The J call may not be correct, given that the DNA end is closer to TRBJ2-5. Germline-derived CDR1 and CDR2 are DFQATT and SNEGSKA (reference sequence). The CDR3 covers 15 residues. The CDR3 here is CSAGTTGLALETQYF. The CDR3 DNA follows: TGCAGTGCCGGGACTACCGGGCTGGCTTTGGAGACCCAGTACTTC.

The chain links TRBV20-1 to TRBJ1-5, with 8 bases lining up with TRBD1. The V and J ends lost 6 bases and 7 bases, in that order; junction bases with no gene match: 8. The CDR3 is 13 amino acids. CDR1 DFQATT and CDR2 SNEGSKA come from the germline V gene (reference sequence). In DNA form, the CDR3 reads TGCAGTGCCGGACAGGGACGCCACCAGCCCCAGCATTTT. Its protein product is CSAGQGRHQPQHF.

CDR3 amino acids: CASSLSPGLAGGNIHEQYF. CDR3 sequence (DNA): TGTGCCAGCAGTTTATCCCCGGGACTAGCGGGAGGTAATATCCACGAGCAGTACTTC. This chain links TRBV27 with TRBJ2-7; 15 positions agree with TRBD2. CDR1 is MNHEY, CDR2 SMNVEV, per germline (reference sequence). The CDR3 length is 19 residues. With V trimmed by 0 bases and J by 5 bases, 11 bases remained unmatched.

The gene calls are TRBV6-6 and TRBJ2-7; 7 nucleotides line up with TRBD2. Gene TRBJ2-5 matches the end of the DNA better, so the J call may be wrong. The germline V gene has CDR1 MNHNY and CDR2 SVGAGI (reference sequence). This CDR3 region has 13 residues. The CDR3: CASSYGGGETQYF. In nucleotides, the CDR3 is TGTGCCAGCAGTTACGGCGGGGGAGAGACCCAGTACTTC.

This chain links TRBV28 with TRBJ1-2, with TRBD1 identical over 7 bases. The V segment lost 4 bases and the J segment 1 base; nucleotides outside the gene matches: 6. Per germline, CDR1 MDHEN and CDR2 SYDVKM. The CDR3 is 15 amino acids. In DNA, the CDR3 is TGTGCCAGCAGTTCCTCGGGACAGTATAACTATGGCTACACCTTC. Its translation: CASSSSGQYNYGYTF.

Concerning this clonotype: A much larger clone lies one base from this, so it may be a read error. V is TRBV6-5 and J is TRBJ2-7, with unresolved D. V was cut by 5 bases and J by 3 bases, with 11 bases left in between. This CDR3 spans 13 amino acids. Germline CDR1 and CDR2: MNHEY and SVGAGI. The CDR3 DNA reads TGTGCCAGCAGTGACGAGGCGTACTACGAGCAGTACTTC. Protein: CASSDEAYYEQYF.

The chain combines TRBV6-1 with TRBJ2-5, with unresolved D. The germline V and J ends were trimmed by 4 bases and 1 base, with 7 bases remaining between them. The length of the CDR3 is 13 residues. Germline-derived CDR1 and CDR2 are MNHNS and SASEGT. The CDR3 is CASSGAIQETQYF. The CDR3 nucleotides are TGTGCCAGCAGTGGGGCTATCCAAGAGACCCAGTACTTC.

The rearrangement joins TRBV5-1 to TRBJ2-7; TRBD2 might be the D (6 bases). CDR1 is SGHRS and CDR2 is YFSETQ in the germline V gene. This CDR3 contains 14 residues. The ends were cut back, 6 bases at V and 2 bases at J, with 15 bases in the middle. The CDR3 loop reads CASTPGTSTYEQYF. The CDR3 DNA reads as TGCGCCAGCACCCCCGGGACTTCAACCTACGAGCAGTACTTC.

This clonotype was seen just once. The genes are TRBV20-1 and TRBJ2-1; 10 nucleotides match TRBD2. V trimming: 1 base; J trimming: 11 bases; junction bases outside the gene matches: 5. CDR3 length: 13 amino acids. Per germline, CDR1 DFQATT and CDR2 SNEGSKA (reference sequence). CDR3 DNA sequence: TGCAGTGCTAGAGCGCCACTAGCGGGACAGCAGTTCTTC. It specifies CSARAPLAGQQFF.

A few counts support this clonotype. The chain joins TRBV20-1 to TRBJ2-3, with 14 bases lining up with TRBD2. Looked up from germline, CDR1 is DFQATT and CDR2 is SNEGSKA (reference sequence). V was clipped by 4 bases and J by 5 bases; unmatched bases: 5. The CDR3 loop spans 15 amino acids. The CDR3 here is CSAKGLAGVRDTQYF. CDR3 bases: TGCAGTGCTAAGGGACTAGCGGGAGTACGAGATACGCAGTATTTT.

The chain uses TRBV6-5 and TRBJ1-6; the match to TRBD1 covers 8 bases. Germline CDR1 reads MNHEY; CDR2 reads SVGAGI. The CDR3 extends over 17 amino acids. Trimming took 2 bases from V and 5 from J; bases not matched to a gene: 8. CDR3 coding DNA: TGTGCCAGCAGTTACACGAGACAGGGGATGAATAATTCACCCCTCCACTTT. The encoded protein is CASSYTRQGMNNSPLHF.

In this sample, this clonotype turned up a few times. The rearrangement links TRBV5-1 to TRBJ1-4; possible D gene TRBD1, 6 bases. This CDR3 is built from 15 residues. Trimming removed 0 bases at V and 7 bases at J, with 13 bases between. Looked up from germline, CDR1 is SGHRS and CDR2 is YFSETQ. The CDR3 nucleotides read TGCGCCAGCAGCTTGGCTCTGGGGGCAGGTGAAAAACTGTTTTTT. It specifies CASSLALGAGEKLFF.

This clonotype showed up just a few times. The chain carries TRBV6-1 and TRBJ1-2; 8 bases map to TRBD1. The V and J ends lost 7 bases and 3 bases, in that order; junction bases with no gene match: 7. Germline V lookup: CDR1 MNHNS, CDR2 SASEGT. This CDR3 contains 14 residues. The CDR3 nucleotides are TGTGCCAGCACCCGGGACAGGACACACTATGGCTACACCTTC. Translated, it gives CASTRDRTHYGYTF.

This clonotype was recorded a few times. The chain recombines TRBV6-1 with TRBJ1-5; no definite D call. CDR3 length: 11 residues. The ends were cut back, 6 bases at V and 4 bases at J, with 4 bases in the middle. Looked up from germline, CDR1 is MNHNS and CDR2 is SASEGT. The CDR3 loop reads CASRGNQPQHF. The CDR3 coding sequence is TGTGCCAGCAGAGGGAATCAGCCCCAGCATTTT.

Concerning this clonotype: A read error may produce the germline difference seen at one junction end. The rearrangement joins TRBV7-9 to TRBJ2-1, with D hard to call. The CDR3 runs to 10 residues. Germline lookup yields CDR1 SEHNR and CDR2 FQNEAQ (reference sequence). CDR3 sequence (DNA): TGTGCTAGCAGCTCCTATGAGCGGTTCTTC. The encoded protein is CASSSYERFF.

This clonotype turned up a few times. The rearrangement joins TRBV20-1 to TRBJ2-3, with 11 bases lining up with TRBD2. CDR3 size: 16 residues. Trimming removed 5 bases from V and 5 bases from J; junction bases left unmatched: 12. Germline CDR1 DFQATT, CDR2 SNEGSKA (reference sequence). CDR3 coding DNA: TGCAGTGCTTCCCCTCTACTAGCGGGGGTGGAAGATACGCAGTATTTT. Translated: CSASPLLAGVEDTQYF.

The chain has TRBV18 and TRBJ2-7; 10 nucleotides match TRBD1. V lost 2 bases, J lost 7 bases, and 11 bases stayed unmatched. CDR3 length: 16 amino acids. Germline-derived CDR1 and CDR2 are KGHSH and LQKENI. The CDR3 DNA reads TGTGCCAGCTCACCAACCGGGACAGGGGTGTTGCGGGAGCAGTACTTC. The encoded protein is CASSPTGTGVLREQYF.

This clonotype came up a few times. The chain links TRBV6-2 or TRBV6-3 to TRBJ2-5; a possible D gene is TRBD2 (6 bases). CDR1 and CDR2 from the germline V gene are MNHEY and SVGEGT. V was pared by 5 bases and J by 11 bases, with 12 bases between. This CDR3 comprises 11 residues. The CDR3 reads CASSTSNEQYF. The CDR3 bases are TGTGCCAGCAGTACTAGCAATGAGCAGTACTTC.

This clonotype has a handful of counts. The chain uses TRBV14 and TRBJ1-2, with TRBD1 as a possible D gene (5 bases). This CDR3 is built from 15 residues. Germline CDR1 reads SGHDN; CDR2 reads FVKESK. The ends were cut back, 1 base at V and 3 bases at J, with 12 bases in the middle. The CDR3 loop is CASSQVHGGDYGYTF. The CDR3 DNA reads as TGTGCCAGCAGCCAAGTCCACGGAGGGGACTATGGCTACACCTTC.

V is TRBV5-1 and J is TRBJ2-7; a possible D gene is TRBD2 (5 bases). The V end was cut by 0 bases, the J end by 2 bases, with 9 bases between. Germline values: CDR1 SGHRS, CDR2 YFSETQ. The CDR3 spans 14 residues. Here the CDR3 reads CASSLVSGAYEQYF. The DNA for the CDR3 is TGCGCCAGCAGCTTGGTAAGCGGTGCCTACGAGCAGTACTTC.

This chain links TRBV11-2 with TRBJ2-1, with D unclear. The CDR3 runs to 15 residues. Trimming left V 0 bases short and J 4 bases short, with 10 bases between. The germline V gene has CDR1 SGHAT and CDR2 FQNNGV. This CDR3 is CASSLDAGGYNEQFF. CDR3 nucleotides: TGTGCCAGCAGCTTAGATGCCGGCGGATACAATGAGCAGTTCTTC.

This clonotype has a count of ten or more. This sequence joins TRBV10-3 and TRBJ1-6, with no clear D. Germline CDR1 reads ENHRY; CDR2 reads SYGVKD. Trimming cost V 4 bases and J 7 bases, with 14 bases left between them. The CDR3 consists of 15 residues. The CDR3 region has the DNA TGTGCCATCAGTGCGGACGGTATATTGAATTCACCCCTCCACTTT. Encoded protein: CAISADGILNSPLHF.

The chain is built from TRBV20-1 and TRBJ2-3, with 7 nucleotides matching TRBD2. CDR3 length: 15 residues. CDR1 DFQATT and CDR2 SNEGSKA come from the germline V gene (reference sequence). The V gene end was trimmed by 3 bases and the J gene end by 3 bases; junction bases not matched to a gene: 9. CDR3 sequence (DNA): TGCAGTGCTAGCCCCGCGGGGGAGGGAACAGATACGCAGTATTTT. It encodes CSASPAGEGTDTQYF.